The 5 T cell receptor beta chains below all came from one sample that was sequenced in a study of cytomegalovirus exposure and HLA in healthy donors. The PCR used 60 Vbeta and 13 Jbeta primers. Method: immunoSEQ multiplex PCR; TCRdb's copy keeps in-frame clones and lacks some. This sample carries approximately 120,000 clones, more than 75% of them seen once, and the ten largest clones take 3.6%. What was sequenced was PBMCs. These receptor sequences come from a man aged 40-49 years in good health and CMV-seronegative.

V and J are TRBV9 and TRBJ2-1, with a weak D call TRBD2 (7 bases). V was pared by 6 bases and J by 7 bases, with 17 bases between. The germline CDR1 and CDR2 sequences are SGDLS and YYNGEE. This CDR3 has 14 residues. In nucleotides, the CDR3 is TGTGCCAGCACCCCCTGGGAGGGGGGAAATGAGCAGTTCTTC. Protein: CASTPWEGGNEQFF.

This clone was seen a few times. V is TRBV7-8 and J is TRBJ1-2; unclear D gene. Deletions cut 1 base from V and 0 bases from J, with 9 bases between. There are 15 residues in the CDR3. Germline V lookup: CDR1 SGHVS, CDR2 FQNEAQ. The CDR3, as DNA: TGTGCCAGCAGCTTAGAACACGGGGCTAACTATGGCTACACCTTC. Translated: CASSLEHGANYGYTF.

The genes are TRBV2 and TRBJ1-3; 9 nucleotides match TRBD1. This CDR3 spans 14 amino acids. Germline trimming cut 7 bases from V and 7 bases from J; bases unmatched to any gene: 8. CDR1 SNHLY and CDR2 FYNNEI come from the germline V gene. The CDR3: CASIQDRGSNTIYF. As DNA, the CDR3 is TGTGCCAGCATACAGGACAGGGGATCGAACACCATATATTTT. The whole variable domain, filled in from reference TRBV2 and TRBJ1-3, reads EPEVTQTPSHQVTQMGQEVILRCVPISNHLYFYWYRQILGQKVEFLVSFYNNEISEKSEIFDDQFSVERPDGSNFTLKIRSTKLEDSAMYFCASIQDRGSNTIYFGEGSWLTVV.

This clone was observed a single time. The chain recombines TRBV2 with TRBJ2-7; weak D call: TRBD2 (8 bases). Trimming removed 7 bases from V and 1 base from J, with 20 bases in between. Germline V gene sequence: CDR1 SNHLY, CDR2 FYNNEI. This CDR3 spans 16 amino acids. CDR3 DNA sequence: TGTGCCAGCATTCGTAGCGGGACAGTCAATTCCTACGAGCAGTACTTC. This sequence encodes CASIRSGTVNSYEQYF.

The CDR3 protein is CSAAAGGNYGYTF. Here the CDR3 DNA reads TGCAGCGCCGCCGCGGGGGGGAACTATGGCTACACCTTC. The rearrangement links TRBV29-1 to TRBJ1-2, with D perhaps matching TRBD1 (5 bases). This CDR3 is 13 amino acids long. From germline, CDR1 is SQVTM and CDR2 ANQGSEA. V shed 7 bases and J shed 2 bases, with 14 bases lying between them. Combining the CDR3 with reference TRBV29-1 and TRBJ1-2 gives the whole variable domain SAVISQKPSRDICQRGTSLTIQCQVDSQVTMMFWYRQQPGQSLTLIATANQGSEATYESGFVIDKFPISRPNLTFSTLTVSNMSPEDSSIYLCSAAAGGNYGYTFGSGTRLTVV.